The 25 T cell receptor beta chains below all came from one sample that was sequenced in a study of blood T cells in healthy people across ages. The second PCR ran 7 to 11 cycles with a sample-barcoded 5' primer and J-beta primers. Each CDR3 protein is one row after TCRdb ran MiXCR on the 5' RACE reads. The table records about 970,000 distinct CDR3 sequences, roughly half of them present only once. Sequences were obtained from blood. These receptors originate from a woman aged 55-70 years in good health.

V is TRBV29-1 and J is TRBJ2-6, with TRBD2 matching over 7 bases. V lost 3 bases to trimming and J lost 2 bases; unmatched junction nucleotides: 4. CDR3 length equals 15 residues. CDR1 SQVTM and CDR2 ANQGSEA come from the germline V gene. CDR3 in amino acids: CSVEGEGPGANVLTF. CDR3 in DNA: TGCAGCGTTGAGGGGGAGGGCCCTGGGGCCAACGTCCTGACTTTC.

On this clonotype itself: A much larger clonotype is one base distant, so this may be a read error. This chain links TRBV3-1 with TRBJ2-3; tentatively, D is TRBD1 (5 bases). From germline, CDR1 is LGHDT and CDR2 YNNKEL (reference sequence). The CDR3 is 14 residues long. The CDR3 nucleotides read TGTGCCAGCAGCCTACAGTCAACAACAGGTACGCAGTATTTT. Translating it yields CASSLQSTTGTQYF.

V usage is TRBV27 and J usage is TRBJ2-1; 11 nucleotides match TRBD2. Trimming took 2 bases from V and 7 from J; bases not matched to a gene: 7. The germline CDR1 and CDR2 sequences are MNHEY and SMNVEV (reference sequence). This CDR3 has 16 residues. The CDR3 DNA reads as TGTGCCAGCAGTTTAATAGCGGGAGGGCGTGGGAATGAGCAGTTCTTC. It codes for CASSLIAGGRGNEQFF.

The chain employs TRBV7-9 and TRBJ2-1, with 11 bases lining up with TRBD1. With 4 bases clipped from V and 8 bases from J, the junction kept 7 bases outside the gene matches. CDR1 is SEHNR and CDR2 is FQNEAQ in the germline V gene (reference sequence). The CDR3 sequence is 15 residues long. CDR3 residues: CASSSRTGGVYEQFF. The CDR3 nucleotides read TGTGCCAGCAGCTCCAGGACAGGGGGCGTCTATGAGCAGTTCTTC.

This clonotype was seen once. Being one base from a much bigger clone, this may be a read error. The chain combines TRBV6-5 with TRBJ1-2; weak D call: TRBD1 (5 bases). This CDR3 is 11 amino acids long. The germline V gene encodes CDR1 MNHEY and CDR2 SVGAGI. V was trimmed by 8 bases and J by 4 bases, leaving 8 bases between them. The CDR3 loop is CASGRGYGYTF. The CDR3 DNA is TGTGCCAGCGGAAGGGGCTATGGCTACACCTTC.

Here the CDR3 reads CASSYAGLAGAHEQFF. The CDR3 region has the DNA TGTGCCAGCAGTTACGCCGGACTAGCGGGAGCCCATGAGCAGTTCTTC. The chain employs TRBV6-2 or TRBV6-3 and TRBJ2-1; 13 bases match TRBD2. With V trimmed by 2 bases and J by 8 bases, 6 bases remained unmatched. Germline CDR1 reads MNHEY; CDR2 reads SVGEGT. The CDR3 length is 16 residues.

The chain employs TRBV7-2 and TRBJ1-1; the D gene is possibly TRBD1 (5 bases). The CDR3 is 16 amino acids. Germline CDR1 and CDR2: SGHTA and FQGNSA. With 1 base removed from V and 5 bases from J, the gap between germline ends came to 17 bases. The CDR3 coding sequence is TGTGCCAGCAGCTTAGTGCGGGGGGTAACGGGGACTGAAGCTTTCTTT. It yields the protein CASSLVRGVTGTEAFF. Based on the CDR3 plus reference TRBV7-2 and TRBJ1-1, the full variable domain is GAGVSQSPSNKVTEKGKDVELRCDPISGHTALYWYRQSLGQGLEFLIYFQGNSAPDKSGLPSDRFSAERTGGSVSTLTIQRTQQEDSAVYLCASSLVRGVTGTEAFFGQGTRLTVV.

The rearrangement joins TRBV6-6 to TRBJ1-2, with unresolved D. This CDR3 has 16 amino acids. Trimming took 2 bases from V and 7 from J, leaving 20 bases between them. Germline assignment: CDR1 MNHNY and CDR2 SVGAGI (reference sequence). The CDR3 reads CASSYQSWAELRGYTF. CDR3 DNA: TGTGCCAGCAGTTACCAATCTTGGGCAGAACTACGTGGCTACACCTTC.

Here the CDR3 DNA reads TGTGCCAGCAGCTTAGGGAGGCAACGTGAGCAGTACTTC. Translated, it gives CASSLGRQREQYF. V is TRBV7-2 and J is TRBJ2-4; D may be TRBD2 (5 bases). The CDR3 has 13 residues. V shed 1 base and J shed 13 bases, with 14 bases lying between them. Germline V lookup: CDR1 SGHTA, CDR2 FQGNSA.

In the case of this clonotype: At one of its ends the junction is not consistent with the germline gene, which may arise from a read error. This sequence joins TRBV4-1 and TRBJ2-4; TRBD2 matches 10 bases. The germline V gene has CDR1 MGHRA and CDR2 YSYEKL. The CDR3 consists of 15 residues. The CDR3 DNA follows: TGCGTCAGCAGCCAAGCTGGGGGACTAGCGTGGGAGCAGTACTTC. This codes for CVSSQAGGLAWEQYF.

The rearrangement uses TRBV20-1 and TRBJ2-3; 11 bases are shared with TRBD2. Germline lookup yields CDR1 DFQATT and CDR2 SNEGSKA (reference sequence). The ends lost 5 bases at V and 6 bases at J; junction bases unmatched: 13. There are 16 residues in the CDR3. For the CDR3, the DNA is TGCAGTGCTTTTAGCGGGAGGGCAATGCTGAAGGATACGCAGTATTTT. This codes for CSAFSGRAMLKDTQYF.

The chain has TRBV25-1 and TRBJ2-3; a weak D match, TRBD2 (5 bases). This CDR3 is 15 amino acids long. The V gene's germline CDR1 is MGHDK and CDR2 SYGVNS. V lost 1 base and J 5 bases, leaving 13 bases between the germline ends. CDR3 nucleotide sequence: TGTGCCAGCAGTGAATTCAGCGGCTGGGGAGATACGCAGTATTTT. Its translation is CASSEFSGWGDTQYF.

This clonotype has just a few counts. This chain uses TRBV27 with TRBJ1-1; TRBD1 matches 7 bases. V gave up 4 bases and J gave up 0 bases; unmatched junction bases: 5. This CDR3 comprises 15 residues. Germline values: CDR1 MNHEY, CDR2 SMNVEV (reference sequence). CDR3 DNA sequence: TGTGCCAGCAGTTCGTCCAGGGGGGTGAACACTGAAGCTTTCTTT. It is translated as CASSSSRGVNTEAFF.

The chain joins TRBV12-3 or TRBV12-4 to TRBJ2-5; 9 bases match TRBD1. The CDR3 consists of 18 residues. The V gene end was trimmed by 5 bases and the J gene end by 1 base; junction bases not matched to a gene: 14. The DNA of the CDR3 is TGTGCCAGCAGTCCTGAGACCGGGACAGGGCCGGGCCAAGAGACCCAGTACTTC. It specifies CASSPETGTGPGQETQYF.

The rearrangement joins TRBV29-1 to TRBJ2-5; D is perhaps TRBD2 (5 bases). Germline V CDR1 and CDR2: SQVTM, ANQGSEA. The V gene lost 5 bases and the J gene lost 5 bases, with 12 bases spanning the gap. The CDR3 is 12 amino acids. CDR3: CSVHEGTETQYF. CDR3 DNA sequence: TGCAGCGTTCATGAGGGAACGGAGACCCAGTACTTC.

In nucleotides, the CDR3 is TGTGCCAGCAGTGGTACTAGCGGTGGCCTGGGGGAGCAGTACTTC. Translated: CASSGTSGGLGEQYF. The chain combines TRBV2 with TRBJ2-7; 8 positions agree with TRBD2. V lost 4 bases, J lost 7 bases, and 12 bases stayed unmatched. The CDR3 is 15 residues long. From germline, CDR1 is SNHLY and CDR2 FYNNEI.

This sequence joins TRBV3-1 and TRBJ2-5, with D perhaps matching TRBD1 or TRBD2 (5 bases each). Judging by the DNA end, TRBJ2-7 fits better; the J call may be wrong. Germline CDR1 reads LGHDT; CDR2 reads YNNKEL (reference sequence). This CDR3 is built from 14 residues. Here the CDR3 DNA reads TGTGCCAGCAGCCAAGAGGGGACCTCCCGCGAGCAGTACTTC. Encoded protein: CASSQEGTSREQYF.

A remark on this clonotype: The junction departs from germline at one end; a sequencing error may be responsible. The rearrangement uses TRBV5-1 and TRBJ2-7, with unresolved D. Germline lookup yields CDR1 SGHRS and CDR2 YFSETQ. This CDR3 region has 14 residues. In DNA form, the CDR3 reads TGCACCAGCAGCGTCAAGGAAAGCTCCTACGAGCAGTACTTC. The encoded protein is CTSSVKESSYEQYF.

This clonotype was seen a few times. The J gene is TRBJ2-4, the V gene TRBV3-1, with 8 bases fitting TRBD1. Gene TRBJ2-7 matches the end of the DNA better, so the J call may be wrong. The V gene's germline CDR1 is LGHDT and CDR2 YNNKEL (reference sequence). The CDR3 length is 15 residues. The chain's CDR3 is CASSQRPQGAYEQYF. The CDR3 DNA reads TGTGCCAGCAGCCAAAGACCACAGGGGGCCTACGAGCAGTACTTC.

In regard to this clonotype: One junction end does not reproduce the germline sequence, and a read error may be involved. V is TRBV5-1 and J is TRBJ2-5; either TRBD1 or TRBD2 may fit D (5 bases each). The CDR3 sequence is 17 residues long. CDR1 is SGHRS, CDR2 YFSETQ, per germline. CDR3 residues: CTSSLEIGTGNQETQYF. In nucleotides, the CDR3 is TGCACCAGCAGCTTGGAAATAGGGACGGGCAACCAAGAGACCCAGTACTTC.

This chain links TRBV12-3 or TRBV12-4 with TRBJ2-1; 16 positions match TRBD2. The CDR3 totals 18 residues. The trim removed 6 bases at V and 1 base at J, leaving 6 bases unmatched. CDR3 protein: CASRTGTSGRGSYNEQFF. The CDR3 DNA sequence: TGTGCCAGCAGAACCGGGACTAGCGGGAGGGGGTCCTACAATGAGCAGTTCTTC.

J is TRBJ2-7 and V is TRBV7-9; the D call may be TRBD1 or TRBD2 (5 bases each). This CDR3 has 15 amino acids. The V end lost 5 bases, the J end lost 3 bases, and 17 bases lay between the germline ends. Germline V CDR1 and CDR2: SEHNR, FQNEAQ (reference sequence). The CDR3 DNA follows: TGTGCCAGCAGCCTACAGGAAGAAGGACTCTACGAGCAGTACTTC. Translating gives CASSLQEEGLYEQYF.

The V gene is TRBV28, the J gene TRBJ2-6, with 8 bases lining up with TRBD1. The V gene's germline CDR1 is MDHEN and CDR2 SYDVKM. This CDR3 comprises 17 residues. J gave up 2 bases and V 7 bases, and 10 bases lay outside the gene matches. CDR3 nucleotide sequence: TGTGCCAGCAAAACGACAGGGGCCCATGCTGGGGCCAACGTCCTGACTTTC. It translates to CASKTTGAHAGANVLTF. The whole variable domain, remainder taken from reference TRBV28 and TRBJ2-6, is DVKVTQSSRYLVKRTGEKVFLECVQDMDHENMFWYRQDPGLGLRLIYFSYDVKMKEKGDIPEGYSVSREKKERFSLILESASTNQTSMYLCASKTTGAHAGANVLTFGAGSRLTVL.

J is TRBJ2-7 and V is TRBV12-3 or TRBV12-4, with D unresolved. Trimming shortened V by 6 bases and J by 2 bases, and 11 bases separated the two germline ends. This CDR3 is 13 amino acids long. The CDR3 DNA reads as TGTGCCAGCAGCAACCCCTATACCTACGAGCAGTACTTC. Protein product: CASSNPYTYEQYF.

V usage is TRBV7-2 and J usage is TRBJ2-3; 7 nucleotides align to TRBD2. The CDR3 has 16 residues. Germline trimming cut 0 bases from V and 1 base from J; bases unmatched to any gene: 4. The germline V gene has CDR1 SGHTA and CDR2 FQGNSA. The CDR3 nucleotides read TGTGCCAGCAGCTTAGCGGTCCTAGCGGGCACAGATACGCAGTATTTT. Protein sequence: CASSLAVLAGTDTQYF.